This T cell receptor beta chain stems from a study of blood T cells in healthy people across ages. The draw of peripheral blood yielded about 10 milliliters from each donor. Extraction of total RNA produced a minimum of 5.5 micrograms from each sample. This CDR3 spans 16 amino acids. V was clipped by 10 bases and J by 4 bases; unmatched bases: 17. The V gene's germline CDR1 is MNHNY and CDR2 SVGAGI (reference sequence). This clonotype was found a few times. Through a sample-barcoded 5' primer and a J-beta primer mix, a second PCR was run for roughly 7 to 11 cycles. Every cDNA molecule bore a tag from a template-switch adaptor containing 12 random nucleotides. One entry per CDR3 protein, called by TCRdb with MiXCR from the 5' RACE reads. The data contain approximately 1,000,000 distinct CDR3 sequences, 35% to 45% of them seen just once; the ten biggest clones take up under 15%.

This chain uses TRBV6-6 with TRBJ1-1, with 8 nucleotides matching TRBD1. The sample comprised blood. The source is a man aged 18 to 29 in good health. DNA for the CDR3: TGTGCCACTGGTACGGACCTACGACAGGGGTTCACTGAAGCTTTCTTT. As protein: CATGTDLRQGFTEAFF.